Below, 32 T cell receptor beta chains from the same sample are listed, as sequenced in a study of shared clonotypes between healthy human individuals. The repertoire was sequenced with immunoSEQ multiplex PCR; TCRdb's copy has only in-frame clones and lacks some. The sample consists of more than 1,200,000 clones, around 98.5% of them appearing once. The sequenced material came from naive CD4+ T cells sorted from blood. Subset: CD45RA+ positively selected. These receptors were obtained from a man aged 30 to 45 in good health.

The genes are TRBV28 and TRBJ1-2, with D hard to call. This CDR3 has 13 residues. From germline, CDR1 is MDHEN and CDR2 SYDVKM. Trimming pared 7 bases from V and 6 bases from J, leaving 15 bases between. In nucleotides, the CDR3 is TGTGCCAGCACCCAGAGGCGGTACGATGGCTACACCTTC. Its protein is CASTQRRYDGYTF.

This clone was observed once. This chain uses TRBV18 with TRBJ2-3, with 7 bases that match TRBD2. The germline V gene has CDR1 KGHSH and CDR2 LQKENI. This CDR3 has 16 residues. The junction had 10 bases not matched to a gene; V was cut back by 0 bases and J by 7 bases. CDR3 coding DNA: TGTGCCAGCTCACCACCGATAGGACTAGGTACCCATACGCAGTATTTT. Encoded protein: CASSPPIGLGTHTQYF.

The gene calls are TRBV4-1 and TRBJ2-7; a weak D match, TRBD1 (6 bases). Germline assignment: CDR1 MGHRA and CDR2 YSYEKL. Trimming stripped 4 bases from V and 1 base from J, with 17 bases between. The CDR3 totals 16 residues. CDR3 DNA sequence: TGCGCCAGCAGCCGAGAGGACAGCTCGGGGTCCTACGAGCAGTACTTC. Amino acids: CASSREDSSGSYEQYF.

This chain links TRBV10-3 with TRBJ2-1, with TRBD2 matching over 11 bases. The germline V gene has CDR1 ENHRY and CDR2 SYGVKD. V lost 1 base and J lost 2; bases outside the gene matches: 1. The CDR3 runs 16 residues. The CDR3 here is CAISELTSGAYNEQFF. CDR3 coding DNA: TGTGCCATCAGTGAGTTGACTAGCGGGGCCTACAATGAGCAGTTCTTC.

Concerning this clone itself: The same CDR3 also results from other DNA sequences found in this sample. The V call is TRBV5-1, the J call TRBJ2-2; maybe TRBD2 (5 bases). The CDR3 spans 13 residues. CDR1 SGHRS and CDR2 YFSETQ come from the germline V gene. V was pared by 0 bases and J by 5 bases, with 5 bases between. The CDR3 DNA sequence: TGCGCCAGCAGCTTGGGAGGGACCGGGGAGCTGTTTTTT. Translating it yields CASSLGGTGELFF.

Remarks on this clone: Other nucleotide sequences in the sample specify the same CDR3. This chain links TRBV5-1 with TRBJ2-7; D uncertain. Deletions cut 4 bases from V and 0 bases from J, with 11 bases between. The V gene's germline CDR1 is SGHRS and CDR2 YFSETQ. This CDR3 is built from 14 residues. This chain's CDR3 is CASSTVAGSYEQYF. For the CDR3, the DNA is TGCGCCAGCAGCACGGTCGCCGGCTCCTACGAGCAGTACTTC.

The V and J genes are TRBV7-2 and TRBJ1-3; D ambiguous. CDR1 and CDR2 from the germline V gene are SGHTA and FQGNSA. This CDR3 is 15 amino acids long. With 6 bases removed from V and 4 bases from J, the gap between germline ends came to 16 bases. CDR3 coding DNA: TGTGCCAGCAGTATGATCGGGAACGTGGGAAACACCATATATTTT. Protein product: CASSMIGNVGNTIYF.

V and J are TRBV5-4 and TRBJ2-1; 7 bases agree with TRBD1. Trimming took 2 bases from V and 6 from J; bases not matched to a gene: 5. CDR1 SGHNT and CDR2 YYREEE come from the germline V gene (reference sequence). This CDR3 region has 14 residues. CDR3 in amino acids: CASSFRQGGNEQFF. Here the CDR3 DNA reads TGTGCCAGCAGCTTCCGACAGGGTGGCAATGAGCAGTTCTTC.

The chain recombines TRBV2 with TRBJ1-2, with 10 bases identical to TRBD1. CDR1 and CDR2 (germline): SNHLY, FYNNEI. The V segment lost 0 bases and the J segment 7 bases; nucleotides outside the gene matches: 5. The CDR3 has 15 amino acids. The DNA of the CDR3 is TGTGCCAGCAGTGAAGCGGGACAGGGGCTTTCTGGCTACACCTTC. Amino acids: CASSEAGQGLSGYTF.

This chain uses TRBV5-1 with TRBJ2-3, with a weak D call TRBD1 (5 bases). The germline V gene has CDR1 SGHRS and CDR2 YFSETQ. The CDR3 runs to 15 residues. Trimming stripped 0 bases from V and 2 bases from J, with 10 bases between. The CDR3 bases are TGCGCCAGCAGCTTGGTACCAGGGCCCACAGATACGCAGTATTTT. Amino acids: CASSLVPGPTDTQYF.

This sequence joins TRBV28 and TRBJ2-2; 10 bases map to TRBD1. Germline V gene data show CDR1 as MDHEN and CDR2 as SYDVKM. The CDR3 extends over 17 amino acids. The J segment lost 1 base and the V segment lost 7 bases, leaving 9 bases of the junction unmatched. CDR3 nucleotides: TGTGCCAGCACTCCTTCGACAGGGGGCCTGAACACCGGGGAGCTGTTTTTT. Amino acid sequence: CASTPSTGGLNTGELFF.

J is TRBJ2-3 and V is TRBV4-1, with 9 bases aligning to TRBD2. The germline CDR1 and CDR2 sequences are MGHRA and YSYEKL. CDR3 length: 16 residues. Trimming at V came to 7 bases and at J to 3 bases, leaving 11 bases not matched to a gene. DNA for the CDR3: TGCGCCAGCACCTCCCGGGGGACTAGCAGAACAGATACGCAGTATTTT. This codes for CASTSRGTSRTDTQYF.

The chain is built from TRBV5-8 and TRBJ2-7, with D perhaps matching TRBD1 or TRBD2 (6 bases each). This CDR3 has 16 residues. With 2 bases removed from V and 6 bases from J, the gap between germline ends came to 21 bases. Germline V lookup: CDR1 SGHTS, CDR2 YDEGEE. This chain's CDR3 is CASSFWKTGGFFEQYF. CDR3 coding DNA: TGTGCCAGCAGCTTCTGGAAGACAGGAGGGTTCTTCGAGCAGTACTTC.

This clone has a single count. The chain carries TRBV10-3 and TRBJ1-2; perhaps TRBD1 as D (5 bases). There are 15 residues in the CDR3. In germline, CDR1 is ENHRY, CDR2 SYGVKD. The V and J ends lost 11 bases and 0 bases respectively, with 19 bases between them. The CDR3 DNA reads TGTGCCTCCCGGGAAACCAGGGATACTAACTATGGCTACACCTTC. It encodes CASRETRDTNYGYTF.

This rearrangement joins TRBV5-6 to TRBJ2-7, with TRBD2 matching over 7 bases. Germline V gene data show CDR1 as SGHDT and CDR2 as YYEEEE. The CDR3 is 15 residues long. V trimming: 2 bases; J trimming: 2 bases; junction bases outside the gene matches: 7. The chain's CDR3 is CASSFSGRGAYEQYF. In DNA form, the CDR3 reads TGTGCCAGCAGCTTCTCGGGGAGGGGTGCCTACGAGCAGTACTTC.

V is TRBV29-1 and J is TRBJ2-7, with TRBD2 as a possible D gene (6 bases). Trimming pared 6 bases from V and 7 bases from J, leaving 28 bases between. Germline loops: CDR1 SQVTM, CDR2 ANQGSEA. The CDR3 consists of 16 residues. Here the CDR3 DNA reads TGCAGCGTCGCGACCCTACCCCCGGGACTGGACGAAGAGCAGTACTTC. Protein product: CSVATLPPGLDEEQYF.

CDR3 sequence: CASSWGQLSGNTIYF. CDR3 sequence (DNA): TGTGCCAGCAGCTGGGGACAGCTCTCTGGAAACACCATATATTTT. The V gene is TRBV6-5, the J gene TRBJ1-3; 7 bases are shared with TRBD1. V gave up 6 bases and J gave up 0 bases; unmatched junction bases: 5. Germline lookup yields CDR1 MNHEY and CDR2 SVGAGI. CDR3 size: 15 residues.

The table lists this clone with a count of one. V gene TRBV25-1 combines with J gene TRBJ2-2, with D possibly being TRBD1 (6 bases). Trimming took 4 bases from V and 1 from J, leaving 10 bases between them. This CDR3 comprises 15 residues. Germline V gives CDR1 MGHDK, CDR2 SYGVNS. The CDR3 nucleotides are TGTGCCAGCAGTGTAGGACAGATGAACACCGGGGAGCTGTTTTTT. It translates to CASSVGQMNTGELFF.

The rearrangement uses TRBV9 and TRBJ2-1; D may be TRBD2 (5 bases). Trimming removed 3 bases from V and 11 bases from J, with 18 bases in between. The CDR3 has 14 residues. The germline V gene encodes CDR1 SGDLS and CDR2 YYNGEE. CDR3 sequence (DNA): TGTGCCAGCAGCGCCAGCGGACCTACAATGAAGCAGTTCTTC. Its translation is CASSASGPTMKQFF.

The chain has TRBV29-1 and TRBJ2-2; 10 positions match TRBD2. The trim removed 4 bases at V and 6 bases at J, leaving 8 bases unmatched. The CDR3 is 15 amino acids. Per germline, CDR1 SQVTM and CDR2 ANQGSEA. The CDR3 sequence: CSVGGSGRSAGELFF. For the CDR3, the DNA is TGCAGCGTTGGGGGTAGCGGGAGGTCTGCCGGGGAGCTGTTTTTT.

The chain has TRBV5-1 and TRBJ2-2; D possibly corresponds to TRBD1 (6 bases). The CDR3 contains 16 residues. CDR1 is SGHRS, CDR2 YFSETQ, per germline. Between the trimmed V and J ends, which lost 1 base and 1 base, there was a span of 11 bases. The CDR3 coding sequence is TGCGCCAGCAGCTTGTCCGGCAGGGGGAACACCGGGGAGCTGTTTTTT. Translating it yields CASSLSGRGNTGELFF.

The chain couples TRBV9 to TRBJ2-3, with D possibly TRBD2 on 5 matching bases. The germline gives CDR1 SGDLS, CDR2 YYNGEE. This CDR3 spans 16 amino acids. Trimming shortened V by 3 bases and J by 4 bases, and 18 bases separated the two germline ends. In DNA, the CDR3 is TGTGCCAGCAGCGGAACCCCCCCCGCCGGGGCAGATACGCAGTATTTT. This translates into CASSGTPPAGADTQYF.

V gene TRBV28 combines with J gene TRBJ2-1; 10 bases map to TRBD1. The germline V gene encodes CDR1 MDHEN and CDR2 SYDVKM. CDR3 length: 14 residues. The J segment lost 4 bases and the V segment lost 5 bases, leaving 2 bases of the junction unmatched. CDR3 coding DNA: TGTGCCAGCAGTAAGGACAGGGGGTACAATGAGCAGTTCTTC. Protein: CASSKDRGYNEQFF.

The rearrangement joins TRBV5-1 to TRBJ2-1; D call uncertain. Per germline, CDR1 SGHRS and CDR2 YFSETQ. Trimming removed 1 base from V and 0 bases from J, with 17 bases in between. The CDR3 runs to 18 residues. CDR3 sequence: CASSLQRRAAASYNEQFF. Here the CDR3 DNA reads TGCGCCAGCAGCTTGCAACGTAGGGCGGCGGCCTCCTACAATGAGCAGTTCTTC.

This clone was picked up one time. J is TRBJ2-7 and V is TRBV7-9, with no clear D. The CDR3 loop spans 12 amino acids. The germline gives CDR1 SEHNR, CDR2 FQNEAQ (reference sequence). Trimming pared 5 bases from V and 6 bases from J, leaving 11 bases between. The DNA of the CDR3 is TGTGCCAGCAGCCTCAACTCGGGCGAGCAGTACTTC. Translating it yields CASSLNSGEQYF. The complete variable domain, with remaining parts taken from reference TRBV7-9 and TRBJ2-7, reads DTGVSQNPRHKITKRGQNVTFRCDPISEHNRLYWYRQTLGQGPEFLTYFQNEAQLEKSRLLSDRFSAERPKGSFSTLEIQRTEQGDSAMYLCASSLNSGEQYFGPGTRLTVT.

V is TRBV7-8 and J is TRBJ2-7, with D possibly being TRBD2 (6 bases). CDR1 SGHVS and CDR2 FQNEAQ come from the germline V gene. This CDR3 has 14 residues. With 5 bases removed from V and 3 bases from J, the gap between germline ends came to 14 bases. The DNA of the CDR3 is TGTGCCAGCAGCCCCCCGCGGGGTTACTACGAGCAGTACTTC. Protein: CASSPPRGYYEQYF.

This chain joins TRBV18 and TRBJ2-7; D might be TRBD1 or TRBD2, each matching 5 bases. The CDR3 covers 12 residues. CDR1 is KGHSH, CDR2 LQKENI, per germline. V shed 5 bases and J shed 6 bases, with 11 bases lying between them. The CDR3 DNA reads TGTGCCAGCTCAAACCGGGGCCCCGAGCAGTACTTC. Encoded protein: CASSNRGPEQYF.

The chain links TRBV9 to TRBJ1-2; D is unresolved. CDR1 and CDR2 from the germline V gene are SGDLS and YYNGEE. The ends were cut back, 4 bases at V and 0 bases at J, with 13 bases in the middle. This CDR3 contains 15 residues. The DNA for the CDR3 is TGTGCCAGCAGCATTGGCCCCGGGACTAACTATGGCTACACCTTC. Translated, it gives CASSIGPGTNYGYTF.

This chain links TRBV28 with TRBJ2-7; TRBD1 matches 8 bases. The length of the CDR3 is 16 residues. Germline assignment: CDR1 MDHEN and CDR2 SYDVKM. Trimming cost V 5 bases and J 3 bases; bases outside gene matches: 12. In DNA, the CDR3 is TGTGCCAGCAGTATCTCAGGTGGGGACAGGCACTACGAGCAGTACTTC. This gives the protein CASSISGGDRHYEQYF.

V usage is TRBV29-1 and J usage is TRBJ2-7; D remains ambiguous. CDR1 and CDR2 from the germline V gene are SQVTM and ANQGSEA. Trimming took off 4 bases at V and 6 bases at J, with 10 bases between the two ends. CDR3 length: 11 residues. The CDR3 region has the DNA TGCAGCGTTGTTTGGCGGAGCGAGCAGTACTTC. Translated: CSVVWRSEQYF.

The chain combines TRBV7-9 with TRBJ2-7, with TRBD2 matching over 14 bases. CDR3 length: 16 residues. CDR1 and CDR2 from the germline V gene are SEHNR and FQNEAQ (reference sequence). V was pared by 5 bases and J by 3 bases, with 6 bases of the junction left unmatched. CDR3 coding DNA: TGTGCCAGCAGCAAGCCCGGACTAGCGGGAGGCTACGAGCAGTACTTC. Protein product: CASSKPGLAGGYEQYF.

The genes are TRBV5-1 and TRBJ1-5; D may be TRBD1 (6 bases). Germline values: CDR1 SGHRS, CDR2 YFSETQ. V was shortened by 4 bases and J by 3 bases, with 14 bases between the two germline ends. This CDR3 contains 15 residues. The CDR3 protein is CASSQTGHHNQPQHF. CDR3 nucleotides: TGCGCCAGCAGCCAAACGGGACACCACAATCAGCCCCAGCATTTT.